These 2 T cell receptor beta chains were sequenced from one sample in a study of blood T cells in healthy people across ages. It was with a sample-barcoded 5' primer and a J-beta primer mix that a second PCR of roughly 7 to 12 cycles was run. TCRdb used MiXCR to reprocess the 5' RACE reads, holding one entry per CDR3 protein. The sample records 1.5 million to 2 million distinct CDR3 sequences, 28% being singletons. Material: blood. These receptors were taken from a woman aged 30 to 39 in good health.

V is TRBV3-1 and J is TRBJ1-3; 7 nucleotides agree with TRBD1. The V and J ends lost 5 bases and 3 bases, in that order; junction bases with no gene match: 4. CDR1 and CDR2 from the germline V gene are LGHDT and YNNKEL (reference sequence). This CDR3 comprises 14 residues. Written as DNA, the CDR3 is TGTGCCAGCAGCAAGGGGGCGGGTGGAAACACCATATATTTT. This encodes CASSKGAGGNTIYF.

This clonotype showed up just a few times. The junction differs from germline at one of its ends, possibly a read error. This chain links TRBV4-3 with TRBJ1-2; a possible D gene is TRBD1 (5 bases). Germline V gene sequence: CDR1 LGHNA, CDR2 YSLEER. The CDR3 has 16 residues. The CDR3 nucleotides read TGCTCCAGCAGCCGCGCGGGGGACCCCCTCGACCATGGCTACACCTTC. It codes for CSSSRAGDPLDHGYTF.